Listed below are T cell receptor beta chains from one sample, sequenced in a study of T cells in Graves' hyperthyroidism and ophthalmopathy. In TCRdb, the multiplex PCR reads were re-called with MiXCR into one record per CDR3 protein. The sample holds 250,000 to 300,000 distinct CDR3 sequences, roughly an eighth seen once. Sequences were obtained from blood. The receptors stem from a woman aged 40 to 50 with Graves' hyperthyroidism. Both conserved end residues are part of each CDR3. A D gene is named only where the DNA matches it firmly. Where a row states a size, it is once, few, many or the class of an expanded clone; other rows omit it.

J gene: TRBJ1-5; clone size: many; D gene: TRBD1; V gene: TRBV6-1; CDR3 length: 21; CDR3 protein: CASTAKWVDRGRLGSNQPQHF; CDR3 DNA: TGTGCCAGCACCGCCAAGTGGGTGGACAGGGGGCGCCTGGGTAGCAATCAGCCCCAGCATTTT
J gene: TRBJ2-1; clone size: few; D gene: TRBD2; V gene: TRBV20-1; CDR3 length: 16; CDR3 protein: CSARSETSGFSNEQFF; CDR3 DNA: TGCAGTGCTAGATCCGAGACTAGCGGATTTAGTAATGAGCAGTTCTTC
J gene: TRBJ2-7; clone size: many; D gene: TRBD2; V gene: TRBV20-1; CDR3 length: 15; CDR3 protein: CSARVPASGTHEQYF; CDR3 DNA: TGCAGTGCTAGAGTACCCGCTAGCGGGACGCACGAGCAGTACTTC
J gene: TRBJ2-7; clone size: many; D gene: NA; V gene: TRBV6-1; CDR3 length: 10; CDR3 protein: CAPIGYEQYF; CDR3 DNA: TGTGCCCCCATAGGATACGAGCAGTACTTC
J gene: TRBJ1-4; clone size: many; D gene: TRBD1; V gene: TRBV28; CDR3 length: 15; CDR3 protein: CASSSSDRGIEKLFF; CDR3 DNA: TGTGCCAGCAGTTCCTCGGACAGGGGAATTGAAAAACTGTTTTTT
J gene: TRBJ1-4; clone size: many; D gene: NA; V gene: TRBV18; CDR3 length: 16; CDR3 protein: CASSPYMQGTDEKLFF; CDR3 DNA: TGTGCCAGCTCACCATACATGCAGGGTACGGATGAAAAACTGTTTTTT
J gene: TRBJ2-4; clone size: NA; D gene: NA; V gene: TRBV30; CDR3 length: 11; CDR3 protein: CGGGDGNIQYF; CDR3 DNA: TGTGGGGGGGGCGACGGAAACATTCAGTACTTC
J gene: TRBJ2-5; clone size: many; D gene: NA; V gene: TRBV20-1; CDR3 length: 14; CDR3 protein: CSASRDTSQETQYF; CDR3 DNA: TGCAGTGCTAGCCGGGACACCTCCCAAGAGACCCAGTACTTC
J gene: TRBJ2-5; clone size: NA; D gene: NA; V gene: TRBV7-6; CDR3 length: 15; CDR3 protein: CASSPVDSFQETQYF; CDR3 DNA: TGTGCCAGCAGCCCCGTCGACAGCTTCCAAGAGACCCAGTACTTC
J gene: TRBJ1-3; clone size: many; D gene: NA; V gene: TRBV11-2; CDR3 length: 13; CDR3 protein: CASSSPPGNTIYF; CDR3 DNA: TGTGCCAGCAGCTCACCGCCTGGAAACACCATATATTTT
J gene: TRBJ2-5; clone size: few; D gene: TRBD1; V gene: TRBV28; CDR3 length: 15; CDR3 protein: CASSSLTGGRETQYF; CDR3 DNA: TGTGCCAGCAGTTCCCTGACAGGGGGCCGGGAGACCCAGTACTTC
J gene: TRBJ2-7; clone size: few; D gene: TRBD2; V gene: TRBV13; CDR3 length: 15; CDR3 protein: CASRPLAGGSYEQYF; CDR3 DNA: TGTGCCAGCAGGCCCCTGGCGGGAGGGTCCTACGAGCAGTACTTC
J gene: TRBJ2-4; clone size: few; D gene: NA; V gene: TRBV15; CDR3 length: 13; CDR3 protein: CATSRESGYIQYF; CDR3 DNA: TGTGCCACCAGCAGAGAGTCGGGGTACATTCAGTACTTC
J gene: TRBJ2-3; clone size: many; D gene: NA; V gene: TRBV7-8; CDR3 length: 16; CDR3 protein: CASSYSGTPLTDTQYF; CDR3 DNA: TGTGCCAGCAGCTACTCCGGGACGCCCCTCACAGATACGCAGTATTTT
J gene: TRBJ1-2; clone size: many; D gene: TRBD1; V gene: TRBV10-3; CDR3 length: 16; CDR3 protein: CAISVQAGQGEDGYTF; CDR3 DNA: TGTGCCATCAGTGTACAAGCGGGACAGGGCGAGGATGGCTACACCTTC
J gene: TRBJ1-1; clone size: many; D gene: NA; V gene: TRBV2; CDR3 length: 15; CDR3 protein: CASSEGQVSLGEAFF; CDR3 DNA: TGTGCCAGCAGTGAAGGTCAGGTCTCGTTGGGGGAAGCTTTCTTT
J gene: TRBJ1-2; clone size: many; D gene: NA; V gene: TRBV18; CDR3 length: 13; CDR3 protein: CASSPPRGYGYTF; CDR3 DNA: TGTGCCAGCTCACCACCGAGAGGGTACGGCTACACCTTC
J gene: TRBJ1-1; clone size: many; D gene: NA; V gene: TRBV13; CDR3 length: 15; CDR3 protein: CASSLGLVNVPEAFF; CDR3 DNA: TGTGCCAGCAGCTTAGGCCTGGTAAACGTGCCTGAAGCTTTCTTT
J gene: TRBJ1-4; clone size: few; D gene: NA; V gene: TRBV5-1; CDR3 length: 13; CDR3 protein: CASNLDGQEKLFF; CDR3 DNA: TGCGCCAGCAACTTGGATGGACAGGAAAAACTGTTTTTT
J gene: TRBJ2-7; clone size: few; D gene: TRBD2; V gene: TRBV20-1; CDR3 length: 14; CDR3 protein: CSATDIAGAYEQYF; CDR3 DNA: TGCAGTGCTACCGATATAGCGGGAGCCTACGAGCAGTACTTC
J gene: TRBJ2-1; clone size: many; D gene: NA; V gene: TRBV13; CDR3 length: 16; CDR3 protein: CASSQPPGVANNEQFF; CDR3 DNA: TGTGCCAGCAGCCAGCCCCCGGGGGTTGCTAACAATGAGCAGTTCTTC
J gene: TRBJ2-3; clone size: few; D gene: NA; V gene: TRBV4-1; CDR3 length: 13; CDR3 protein: CASSQAGEDTQYF; CDR3 DNA: TGCGCCAGCAGCCAAGCAGGGGAGGATACGCAGTATTTT
J gene: TRBJ2-7; clone size: NA; D gene: NA; V gene: TRBV27; CDR3 length: 14; CDR3 protein: CASSLSGGGGEQYF; CDR3 DNA: TGTGCCAGCAGTTTGTCAGGGGGGGGGGGCGAGCAGTACTTC
J gene: TRBJ2-7; clone size: NA; D gene: TRBD1; V gene: TRBV12-3/TRBV12-4; CDR3 length: 14; CDR3 protein: CASSFRDRGVEQYF; CDR3 DNA: TGTGCCAGCAGTTTCCGGGACAGGGGGGTCGAGCAGTACTTC
J gene: TRBJ1-5; clone size: NA; D gene: NA; V gene: TRBV4-1; CDR3 length: 16; CDR3 protein: CASSQERIGGTQPQHF; CDR3 DNA: TGCGCCAGCAGCCAAGAGAGGATTGGGGGAACTCAGCCCCAGCATTTT
J gene: TRBJ1-1; clone size: many; D gene: TRBD1; V gene: TRBV15; CDR3 length: 16; CDR3 protein: CATSRRQGTRNTEAFF; CDR3 DNA: TGTGCCACCAGCAGACGACAGGGGACTAGGAACACTGAAGCTTTCTTT
J gene: TRBJ2-1; clone size: NA; D gene: NA; V gene: TRBV20-1; CDR3 length: 12; CDR3 protein: CSERTKTGEQFF; CDR3 DNA: TGCAGCGAAAGGACCAAGACAGGTGAGCAGTTCTTC
J gene: TRBJ2-7; clone size: once; D gene: NA; V gene: TRBV4-1; CDR3 length: 17; CDR3 protein: CASSQDPVGSDSYEQYF; CDR3 DNA: TGCGCCAGCAGCCAAGATCCGGTTGGCAGTGACTCCTACGAGCAGTACTTC
J gene: TRBJ1-1; clone size: many; D gene: NA; V gene: TRBV12-3/TRBV12-4; CDR3 length: 12; CDR3 protein: CASKGMGSEAFF; CDR3 DNA: TGTGCCAGCAAGGGGATGGGGTCTGAAGCTTTCTTT
J gene: TRBJ2-3; clone size: many; D gene: NA; V gene: TRBV20-1; CDR3 length: 16; CDR3 protein: CSARLRAGQVTDTQYF; CDR3 DNA: TGCAGTGCTAGATTGAGGGCGGGCCAAGTCACAGATACGCAGTATTTT
J gene: TRBJ2-2; clone size: many; D gene: NA; V gene: TRBV12-3/TRBV12-4; CDR3 length: 13; CDR3 protein: CATGTSNTGELFF; CDR3 DNA: TGTGCCACCGGTACTTCGAACACCGGGGAGCTGTTTTTT
J gene: TRBJ1-1; clone size: NA; D gene: NA; V gene: TRBV10-1; CDR3 length: 12; CDR3 protein: CASRTSNTEAFF; CDR3 DNA: TGCGCCAGCAGAACATCGAACACTGAAGCTTTCTTT
J gene: TRBJ1-2; clone size: many; D gene: NA; V gene: TRBV24-1; CDR3 length: 14; CDR3 protein: CATSSGVGQVGYTF; CDR3 DNA: TGTGCCACCAGTTCAGGGGTGGGTCAAGTTGGCTACACCTTC
J gene: TRBJ2-1; clone size: NA; D gene: NA; V gene: TRBV7-6; CDR3 length: 15; CDR3 protein: CASSPRPGTKNEQFF; CDR3 DNA: TGTGCCAGCAGCCCTAGACCCGGGACAAAGAATGAGCAGTTCTTC
J gene: TRBJ2-7; clone size: many; D gene: TRBD2; V gene: TRBV2; CDR3 length: 15; CDR3 protein: CASRRQLGGGGEQYF; CDR3 DNA: TGTGCCAGCAGGAGACAGCTCGGTGGGGGGGGCGAGCAGTACTTC
J gene: TRBJ1-1; clone size: few; D gene: TRBD1; V gene: TRBV5-4; CDR3 length: 16; CDR3 protein: CASSRTGGKVGTEAFF; CDR3 DNA: TGTGCCAGCAGCCGAACAGGGGGCAAGGTGGGGACTGAAGCTTTCTTT
J gene: TRBJ1-1; clone size: many; D gene: TRBD1; V gene: TRBV10-3; CDR3 length: 13; CDR3 protein: CAISDGRGAEAFF; CDR3 DNA: TGTGCCATCAGTGATGGCAGGGGGGCTGAAGCTTTCTTT
J gene: TRBJ2-5; clone size: few; D gene: TRBD2; V gene: TRBV30; CDR3 length: 13; CDR3 protein: CAWSVAGAETQYF; CDR3 DNA: TGTGCCTGGAGTGTGGCGGGAGCCGAGACCCAGTACTTC
J gene: TRBJ2-3; clone size: NA; D gene: NA; V gene: TRBV18; CDR3 length: 16; CDR3 protein: CASSPPSEASTDTQYF; CDR3 DNA: TGTGCCAGCTCACCACCGTCGGAAGCAAGCACAGATACGCAGTATTTT
J gene: TRBJ2-3; clone size: many; D gene: TRBD2; V gene: TRBV6-2/TRBV6-3; CDR3 length: 15; CDR3 protein: CASSYRPGGSDTQYF; CDR3 DNA: TGTGCCAGCAGTTACCGCCCCGGGGGGTCAGATACGCAGTATTTT
J gene: TRBJ1-2; clone size: many; D gene: NA; V gene: TRBV7-2; CDR3 length: 13; CDR3 protein: CASSPYMETGYTF; CDR3 DNA: TGTGCCAGCAGCCCTTACATGGAGACTGGCTACACCTTC
J gene: TRBJ2-1; clone size: NA; D gene: TRBD2; V gene: TRBV20-1; CDR3 length: 15; CDR3 protein: CSASSRREGYNEQFF; CDR3 DNA: TGCAGTGCTAGCTCACGGAGGGAGGGCTACAATGAGCAGTTCTTC
J gene: TRBJ2-2; clone size: NA; D gene: NA; V gene: TRBV6-5; CDR3 length: 14; CDR3 protein: CASSYRAVTGELFF; CDR3 DNA: TGTGCCAGCAGTTATCGGGCCGTCACCGGGGAGCTGTTTTTT